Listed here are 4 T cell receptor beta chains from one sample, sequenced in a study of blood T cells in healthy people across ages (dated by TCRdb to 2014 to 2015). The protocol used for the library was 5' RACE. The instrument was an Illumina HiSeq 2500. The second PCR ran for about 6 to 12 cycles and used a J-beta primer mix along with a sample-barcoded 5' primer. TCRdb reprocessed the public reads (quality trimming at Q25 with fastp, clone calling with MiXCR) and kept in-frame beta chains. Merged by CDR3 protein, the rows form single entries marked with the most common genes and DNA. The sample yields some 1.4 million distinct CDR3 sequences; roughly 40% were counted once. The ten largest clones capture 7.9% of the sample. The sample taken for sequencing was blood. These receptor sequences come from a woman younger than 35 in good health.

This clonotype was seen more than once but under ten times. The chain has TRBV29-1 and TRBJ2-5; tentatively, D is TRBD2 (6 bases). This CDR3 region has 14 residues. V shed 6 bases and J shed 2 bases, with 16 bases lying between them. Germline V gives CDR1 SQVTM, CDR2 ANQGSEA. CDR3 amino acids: CSVYDGLLQETQYF. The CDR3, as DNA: TGCAGCGTATATGATGGACTATTACAAGAGACCCAGTACTTC.

DNA for the CDR3: TGCGCCAGCAGCCAAGGCTATTTAGGACAGGGATATGCCCCCAGCAATCAGCCCCAGCATTTT. Its protein is CASSQGYLGQGYAPSNQPQHF. The rearrangement uses TRBV4-3 and TRBJ1-5, with 8 positions matching TRBD1. V dropped 1 base and J dropped 1; count of bases not matched to a gene: 18. The CDR3 contains 21 residues. CDR1 is LGHNA and CDR2 is YSLEER in the germline V gene.

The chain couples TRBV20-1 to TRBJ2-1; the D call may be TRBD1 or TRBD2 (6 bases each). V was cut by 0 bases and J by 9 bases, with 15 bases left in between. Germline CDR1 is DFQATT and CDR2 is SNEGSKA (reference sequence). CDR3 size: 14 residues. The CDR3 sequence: CSARDVEGGREQFF. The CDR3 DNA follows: TGCAGTGCTAGAGATGTGGAGGGGGGCCGTGAGCAGTTCTTC.

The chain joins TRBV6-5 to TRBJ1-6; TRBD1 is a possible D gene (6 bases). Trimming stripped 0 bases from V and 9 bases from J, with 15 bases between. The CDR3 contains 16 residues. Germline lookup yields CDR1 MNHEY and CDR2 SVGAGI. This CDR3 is CASSYSTGTIISPLHF. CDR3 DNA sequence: TGTGCCAGCAGTTACTCGACTGGGACAATAATTTCACCCCTCCACTTT.